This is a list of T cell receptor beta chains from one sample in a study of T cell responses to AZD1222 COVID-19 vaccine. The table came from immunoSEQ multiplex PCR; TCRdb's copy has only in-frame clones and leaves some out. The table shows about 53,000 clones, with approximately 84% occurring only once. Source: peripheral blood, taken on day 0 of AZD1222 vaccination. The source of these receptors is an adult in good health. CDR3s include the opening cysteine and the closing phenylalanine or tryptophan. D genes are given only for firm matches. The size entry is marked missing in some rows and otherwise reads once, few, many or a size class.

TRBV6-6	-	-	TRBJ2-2	CASSPRPLSRNTGELFF	TGTGCCAGCAGTCCTAGACCCCTTAGCAGGAACACCGGGGAGCTGTTTTTT
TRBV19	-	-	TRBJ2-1	CASSWGASYNEQFF	TGTGCCAGTAGTTGGGGGGCCAGCTACAATGAGCAGTTCTTC
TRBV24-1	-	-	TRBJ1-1	CATSDKDRTNTEAFF	TGTGCCACCAGTGACAAGGACCGAACGAACACTGAAGCTTTCTTT
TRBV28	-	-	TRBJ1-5	CASSPTGVNQPQHF	TGTGCCAGCAGTCCGACAGGTGTTAATCAGCCCCAGCATTTT
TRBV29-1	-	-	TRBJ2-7	CSVDSYKGEQYF	TGCAGCGTTGACTCCTACAAGGGGGAGCAGTACTTC
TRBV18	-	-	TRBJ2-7	CASSPLGKGDYEQYF	TGTGCCAGCTCACCTCTAGGGAAGGGGGACTACGAGCAGTACTTC
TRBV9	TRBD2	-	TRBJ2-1	CASSARASGAYNEQFF	TGTGCCAGCAGCGCCCGGGCTAGCGGGGCCTACAATGAGCAGTTCTTC
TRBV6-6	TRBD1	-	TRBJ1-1	CASSYGDRGRPEAFF	TGTGCCAGCAGTTACGGCGACAGGGGGCGTCCTGAAGCTTTCTTT
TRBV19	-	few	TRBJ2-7	CASSPLGAYEQYF	TGTGCCAGTAGTCCGCTGGGGGCCTACGAGCAGTACTTC
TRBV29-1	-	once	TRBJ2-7	CSAETGDYEQYF	TGCAGCGCTGAGACAGGAGATTACGAGCAGTACTTC
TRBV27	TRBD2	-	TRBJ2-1	CASNPLAGRTPSSYNEQFF	TGTGCCAGCAACCCCTTAGCGGGCCGGACCCCGAGCTCCTACAATGAGCAGTTCTTC
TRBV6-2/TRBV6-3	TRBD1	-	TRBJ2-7	CASSFRTGVYEQYF	TGTGCCAGCAGTTTTAGGACAGGGGTCTACGAGCAGTACTTC
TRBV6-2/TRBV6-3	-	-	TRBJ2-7	CASSPGVQQYF	TGTGCCAGCAGTCCGGGGGTCCAGCAGTACTTC
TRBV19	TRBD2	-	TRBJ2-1	CASSIDRGVNEQFF	TGTGCCAGTAGTATAGATCGGGGGGTTAATGAGCAGTTCTTC
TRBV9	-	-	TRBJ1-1	CASSFSPGNTEAFF	TGTGCCAGCAGCTTTAGCCCAGGGAACACTGAAGCTTTCTTT
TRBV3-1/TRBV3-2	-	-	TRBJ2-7	CASSQRTTLSYEQYF	TGTGCCAGCAGCCAGAGGACTACCCTCTCGTACGAGCAGTACTTC
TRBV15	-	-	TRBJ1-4	CATSDERFGTNEKLFF	TGTGCCACCAGCGACGAAAGATTTGGGACTAATGAAAAACTGTTTTTT
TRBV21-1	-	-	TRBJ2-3	CASSVLAGDSTDTQYF	TGTGCCAGCAGCGTACTAGCGGGAGACAGCACAGATACGCAGTATTTT
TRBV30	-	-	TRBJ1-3	CAWSGGSAPGNTIYF	TGTGCCTGGAGTGGGGGATCGGCTCCTGGAAACACCATATATTTT
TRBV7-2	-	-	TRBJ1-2	CASSLGSTGGGYGYTF	TGTGCCAGCAGCTTAGGATCGACGGGAGGGGGATATGGCTACACCTTC
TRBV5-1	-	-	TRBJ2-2	CASSIVQNTGELFF	TGCGCCAGCAGCATCGTACAGAACACCGGGGAGCTGTTTTTT
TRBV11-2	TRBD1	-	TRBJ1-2	CASSAIQGSKYGYTF	TGTGCCAGCAGCGCTATACAGGGGTCGAAATATGGCTACACCTTC